This T cell receptor beta chain derives from a study of T cells in Graves' hyperthyroidism and ophthalmopathy. Across the study: Peripheral blood was taken when the disease was first diagnosed, before any treatment began.

Amplification of TCR beta CDR3 regions was performed using RNA transcripts as template. The HTBI set primed first-round TCR CDR3 RT-PCR. TCRdb re-analysed the multiplex PCR reads in MiXCR, keeping a single row per CDR3 protein. The sample consists of about 270,000 distinct CDR3 sequences, roughly 15% of them appearing once. Germline V gives CDR1 DFQATT, CDR2 SNEGSKA (reference sequence). The V end was cut by 1 base, the J end by 3 bases, with 10 bases between. The CDR3 is 14 residues long. In patients aged 18 to 65, hyperthyroidism was newly diagnosed, with duration under 2 months. Diagnostic decisions used clinical symptoms, serum thyroxine and TRAb, thyroid ultrasound and orbital computed tomography. This clonotype was picked up many times. What it binds is not known. Study-wide results and caveats: From stable hyperthyroidism, ophthalmopathy was set apart by a 13 V-J model.

The chain recombines TRBV20-1 with TRBJ2-1; the D is unclear. The source is a woman aged 50 to 60 with Graves' hyperthyroidism that later progressed to Graves' ophthalmopathy. The sequenced sample consisted of blood. The DNA of the CDR3 is TGCAGTGCTAGAGGTGACCCTGACTACAATGAGCAGTTCTTC. Its protein product is CSARGDPDYNEQFF.